This record concerns one TCR beta chain sequence. This specimen comes from a study of blood T cell repertoires in COVID-19. In the original processing: For nucleated cells, counts were estimated from reference gene primer amplification. Sequencing used immunoSEQ multiplex PCR; TCRdb keeps in-frame clones, though not all of them. V and J calls and clone size follow that table, whereas D and trimming were derived from the DNA. Here the sample spans 95,000 to 150,000 clones, about 83% being singletons. V lost 5 bases, J lost 0 bases, and 14 bases lay in between. The CDR3 extends over 16 amino acids. The germline V gene has CDR1 SGHVS and CDR2 FNYEAQ.

The sample comprised PBMCs or T cells enriched from blood (not recorded which). The rearrangement uses TRBV7-6 and TRBJ1-3; D not resolved. The TCR was taken from a woman under 40 who had recovered from COVID-19. The DNA for the CDR3 is TGTGCCAGCAGCCAAGCGGGTACGAGCTCTGGAAACACCATATATTTT. It codes for CASSQAGTSSGNTIYF.